A single sample is the source of the 6 T cell receptor beta chains below, sequenced in a study of post-analysis software for immune sequencing data. Their antigens remain unidentified. Study-level results: There were five TRBV segments more frequent in patients than controls, and TRBV5-6, TRBV5-1 and TRBV20-1 were among them.

Presence of unique molecular identifiers characterized the TCR beta cDNA libraries. TCRdb analysed the PCR reads with MiXCR anew, one entry per CDR3 protein. This table has about 540,000 distinct CDR3 sequences, around 31% appearing once. Specimen: blood. These receptors were collected from a girl aged 2-17 years with multiple sclerosis.

This clonotype appeared a few times. V and J are TRBV9 and TRBJ2-5, with D unclear. V dropped 0 bases and J dropped 5 bases, with 11 bases sitting between them. CDR1 is SGDLS and CDR2 is YYNGEE in the germline V gene. This CDR3 is built from 14 residues. The CDR3 protein is CASSVDGAVETQYF. As DNA, the CDR3 is TGTGCCAGCAGCGTAGACGGTGCTGTCGAGACCCAGTACTTC.

This clonotype was seen more than once but under ten times. This chain connects TRBV2 to TRBJ2-5, with 8 positions matching TRBD2. From germline, CDR1 is SNHLY and CDR2 FYNNEI. The CDR3 spans 17 residues. V lost 0 bases and J lost 2; bases outside the gene matches: 8. CDR3 nucleotides: TGTGCCAGCAGTGAAGCGCTGGGACTAGGGGCACAAGAGACCCAGTACTTC. This translates into CASSEALGLGAQETQYF.

This clonotype has a single count. The chain joins TRBV7-9 to TRBJ2-5, with 9 bases aligning to TRBD2. Germline V CDR1 and CDR2: SEHNR, FQNEAQ (reference sequence). CDR3 length: 15 amino acids. With 2 bases clipped from V and 4 bases from J, the junction kept 5 bases outside the gene matches. The CDR3: CASSLQRGDAETQYF. Written as DNA, the CDR3 is TGTGCCAGCAGCTTACAGCGGGGGGACGCAGAGACCCAGTACTTC.

The rearrangement joins TRBV5-1 to TRBJ2-5; 12 nucleotides align to TRBD1. The ends lost 6 bases at V and 5 bases at J; junction bases unmatched: 11. The CDR3 has 16 amino acids. Germline-derived CDR1 and CDR2 are SGHRS and YFSETQ. The CDR3 region is CASKMTGTGGRETQYF. DNA for the CDR3: TGCGCCAGCAAAATGACCGGGACAGGGGGCCGGGAGACCCAGTACTTC.

The chain links TRBV20-1 to TRBJ2-7; D possibly matches TRBD1 or TRBD2 (5 bases each). Between the trimmed V and J ends, which lost 1 base and 1 base, there was a span of 11 bases. This CDR3 spans 14 amino acids. CDR1 is DFQATT, CDR2 SNEGSKA, per germline (reference sequence). CDR3 protein: CSARGPGQSYEQYF. CDR3 DNA: TGCAGTGCTAGAGGGCCGGGGCAGTCCTACGAGCAGTACTTC.

This clonotype was counted a few times. CDR3 bases: TGCAGTGCTAGACCCCACCTAGCGGGGTACACAGATACGCAGTATTTT. Translating gives CSARPHLAGYTDTQYF. The genes are TRBV20-1 and TRBJ2-3; 9 bases align to TRBD2. The V gene's germline CDR1 is DFQATT and CDR2 SNEGSKA (reference sequence). The trim removed 2 bases at V and 2 bases at J, leaving 8 bases unmatched. The CDR3 is 16 amino acids.